The following is a T cell receptor (beta chain) sequence with its context. The junction departs from the called germline gene at one end, perhaps through a read error. It was with a sample-barcoded 5' primer and a J-beta primer mix that a second PCR of roughly 7 to 12 cycles was run. TCRdb analysed the 5' RACE reads with MiXCR anew, one entry per CDR3 protein. The sample lists approximately 960,000 distinct CDR3 sequences, under 35% occurring once. The sample originates from a study of blood T cells in healthy people across ages. This CDR3 spans 16 amino acids. From germline, CDR1 is SGHTA and CDR2 FQGNSA. The same sample was also used in a study of T cells of mothers and their children. Per that paper: Normalized overlap was always slightly, never significantly, higher in related than unrelated mother-child pairs.

Sequencing input: blood. The chain carries TRBV7-2 and TRBJ2-7; D tentatively reads TRBD1 or TRBD2 (6 bases each). This TCR derives from a woman aged 40 to 50 in good health. The CDR3 DNA reads TGTGCCGGCAGCTTAGGGGGTGGAGGGTATTCCTACGAGCAGTACTTC. Translating it yields CAGSLGGGGYSYEQYF.